The 2 T cell receptor beta chains presented below share a single source sample, sequenced in a study of cytomegalovirus exposure and HLA in healthy donors. The primer mix had 60 Vbeta and 13 Jbeta primers. Sequencing was performed with immunoSEQ multiplex PCR; in TCRdb, only in-frame clones are kept and a portion is missing. This table has roughly 130,000 clones, 80% appearing once. Sample: PBMCs. Receptors were obtained from a woman in her 40s in good health and CMV-seronegative.

The rearrangement links TRBV4-2 to TRBJ2-1, with 7 bases identical to TRBD1. Germline CDR1 LGHNA, CDR2 YNFKEQ. With 5 bases clipped from V and 6 bases from J, the junction kept 10 bases outside the gene matches. This CDR3 has 15 amino acids. CDR3 sequence: CASSSTGPGGNEQFF. The CDR3 coding sequence is TGTGCCAGCAGCTCGACAGGCCCAGGGGGCAATGAGCAGTTCTTC.

This sequence joins TRBV11-3 and TRBJ2-4, with D maybe TRBD1 (5 bases). This CDR3 is 17 amino acids long. From germline, CDR1 is SGHNT and CDR2 YENEEA. V dropped 1 base and J dropped 0 bases, with 13 bases sitting between them. CDR3 in amino acids: CASSLGGGDLAKNIQYF. The CDR3, as DNA: TGTGCCAGCAGCTTAGGGGGCGGAGACCTAGCCAAAAACATTCAGTACTTC.